This T cell receptor (beta chain) was found in a study of identical twins. CDR3 length: 16 amino acids. Germline V gene sequence: CDR1 LGHDT, CDR2 YNNKEL (reference sequence). V lost 0 bases and J 10 bases, leaving 16 bases between the germline ends. TCRdb recomputed calls from the 5' RACE reads with MiXCR, one row per CDR3 protein. The table shows 450,000 or so distinct CDR3 sequences, with less than 25% occurring only once. In addition, the sample was reused for a study of T cells expressing NK-cell markers.

Sequencing was done on a sample of CD4+ T cells sorted from blood. This TCR was sampled from a woman aged 18-29 years in good health. The chain has TRBV3-1 and TRBJ1-6; D is unclear. The CDR3 nucleotides read TGTGCCAGCAGCCAAGATTCGAGCGGGTTGAGATCACCCCTCCACTTT. Amino acid sequence: CASSQDSSGLRSPLHF.